The source of this TCR beta chain is a study of CD8+CD57+ T cells in acquired aplastic anemia. Study-level points and caveats: The study identified roughly 29 CD8+ CDR3 sequences shared by patients and controls. Patients and controls were not found to differ significantly in CD8+ Simpson's diversity.

Genomic DNA, the template, was used for profiling of the TCR beta VDJ and CDR3. One entry per CDR3 protein results from TCRdb running MiXCR on the reads. The table includes about half a million distinct CDR3 sequences, around 32% detected once. The germline V gene encodes CDR1 ENHRY and CDR2 SYGVKD. Losses at the gene ends were 10 bases for V and 3 bases for J; bases not matched to a gene: 9. CDR3 size: 16 residues. Previously, flow cytometry had revealed CD8+CD57+ cell expansion in the patients chosen for sequencing. This clonotype turned up a few times. Its matching antigen is unknown. The rearrangement uses TRBV10-3 and TRBJ2-5; 15 nucleotides line up with TRBD2. The source material was sorted CD4+, CD8+, or CD8+CD57+ T cells (not recorded which) from PBMCs. This sequence was found in a human donor with aplastic anemia. The CDR3, as DNA: TGTGCCAGCAGCCCCTGGACTAGCGGGGGGGAAGAGACCCAGTACTTC. This encodes CASSPWTSGGEETQYF.